Listed below are T cell receptor beta chains from one sample, sequenced in a study of T cells in Graves' hyperthyroidism and ophthalmopathy. TCRdb passed the multiplex PCR reads through MiXCR, listing each CDR3 protein once. This repertoire shows hundreds of thousands of distinct CDR3 sequences, approximately 14% found once; its top ten account for around 24%. The material sequenced was blood. The source of these receptors is a woman aged 25-40 years with Graves' hyperthyroidism. The CDR3 runs from the conserved cysteine through the conserved F or W. A D gene is named only where the DNA matches it firmly. The size of a clone is reported for some rows only, either as once, few or many, or as a class for expanded clones.

d_gene: TRBD1; j_gene: TRBJ1-5; abundance: many; len: 16; v_gene: TRBV12-3/TRBV12-4; CDR3nt: TGTGCCAGCAGTGGACCGACAGGGACGGGCAATCAGCCCCAGCATTTT; CDR3aa: CASSGPTGTGNQPQHF
d_gene: TRBD1; j_gene: TRBJ1-1; abundance: .; len: 13; v_gene: TRBV7-9; CDR3nt: TGTGCCAGCAGCTCGGGACAGATAACTGAAGCTTTCTTT; CDR3aa: CASSSGQITEAFF
d_gene: .; j_gene: TRBJ2-3; abundance: many; len: 14; v_gene: TRBV28; CDR3nt: TGTGCCAGCAGTTTGAATGACCCCACAGATACGCAGTATTTT; CDR3aa: CASSLNDPTDTQYF
d_gene: .; j_gene: TRBJ1-4; abundance: few; len: 13; v_gene: TRBV28; CDR3nt: TGTGCCAGCAGTCCGAACCGCCATGAAAAACTGTTTTTT; CDR3aa: CASSPNRHEKLFF
d_gene: TRBD1; j_gene: TRBJ1-1; abundance: many; len: 12; v_gene: TRBV20-1; CDR3nt: TGCAGTGCTAGGGGGACAGTGTTCGAAGCTTTCTTT; CDR3aa: CSARGTVFEAFF
d_gene: .; j_gene: TRBJ2-5; abundance: .; len: 17; v_gene: TRBV20-1; CDR3nt: TGCAGTGCTAGAGAACCCCGGGCTAGTGGGTTCCAAGAGACCCAGTACTTC; CDR3aa: CSAREPRASGFQETQYF
d_gene: .; j_gene: TRBJ2-4; abundance: .; len: 17; v_gene: TRBV24-1; CDR3nt: TGTGCCACCAGTGGGACAGACGTTTTTTTAGCCAAAAACATTCAGTACTTC; CDR3aa: CATSGTDVFLAKNIQYF
d_gene: .; j_gene: TRBJ1-6; abundance: .; len: 15; v_gene: TRBV10-3; CDR3nt: TGTGCCATCAGTGAGTCGAGTCAGGGGAATTCACCCCTCCACTTT; CDR3aa: CAISESSQGNSPLHF
d_gene: .; j_gene: TRBJ2-5; abundance: few; len: 11; v_gene: TRBV29-1; CDR3nt: TGCAGCGTTGACTTTAGCACGACCCAGTACTTC; CDR3aa: CSVDFSTTQYF
d_gene: TRBD2; j_gene: TRBJ2-2; abundance: many; len: 15; v_gene: TRBV24-1; CDR3nt: TGTGCCACCAGTGACCCGGGACTAGCGGCCGGGGAGCTGTTTTTT; CDR3aa: CATSDPGLAAGELFF
d_gene: TRBD2; j_gene: TRBJ2-5; abundance: few; len: 15; v_gene: TRBV30; CDR3nt: TGTGCCTGGAGTGTGGCTAGCGGGTATCAAGAGACCCAGTACTTC; CDR3aa: CAWSVASGYQETQYF
d_gene: .; j_gene: TRBJ2-7; abundance: many; len: 15; v_gene: TRBV2; CDR3nt: TGTGCCAGCAGTGAGGGGCAGGGATGGGGTTTCGAGCAGTACTTC; CDR3aa: CASSEGQGWGFEQYF
d_gene: .; j_gene: TRBJ2-3; abundance: many; len: 12; v_gene: TRBV28; CDR3nt: TGTGCCAGCAGGGACGACATCTATACGCAGTATTTT; CDR3aa: CASRDDIYTQYF
d_gene: .; j_gene: TRBJ1-1; abundance: many; len: 15; v_gene: TRBV29-1; CDR3nt: TGCAGCGCCCGAACCGGGGCGGGGAAGGACACTGAAGCTTTCTTT; CDR3aa: CSARTGAGKDTEAFF
d_gene: TRBD2; j_gene: TRBJ2-7; abundance: .; len: 15; v_gene: TRBV5-1; CDR3nt: TGCGCCAGCAGCGAGGGTCCCGCGGGAGCCTACGAGCAGTACTTC; CDR3aa: CASSEGPAGAYEQYF
d_gene: TRBD2; j_gene: TRBJ2-1; abundance: .; len: 15; v_gene: TRBV28; CDR3nt: TGTGCCAGCGGAGAGACTAGCGGGAGACATAATGAGCAGTTCTTC; CDR3aa: CASGETSGRHNEQFF
d_gene: TRBD1; j_gene: TRBJ2-7; abundance: few; len: 15; v_gene: TRBV30; CDR3nt: TGTGCCTGGAGTGTTTCCAGGGGGCATACCTACGAGCAGTACTTC; CDR3aa: CAWSVSRGHTYEQYF
d_gene: TRBD1; j_gene: TRBJ2-2; abundance: .; len: 17; v_gene: TRBV5-5; CDR3nt: TGTGCCAGCGCCCCTTCTCACAGGGGCCTGAACACCGGGGAGCTGTTTTTT; CDR3aa: CASAPSHRGLNTGELFF
d_gene: TRBD1; j_gene: TRBJ2-7; abundance: many; len: 15; v_gene: TRBV6-1; CDR3nt: TGTGCCAGCAGTGAAGTTGGGACAGGCTCCTACGAGCAGTACTTC; CDR3aa: CASSEVGTGSYEQYF
d_gene: .; j_gene: TRBJ2-5; abundance: many; len: 14; v_gene: TRBV7-8; CDR3nt: TGTGCCAGCAGCTTAGCTGGAGGTGCGGAGACCCAGTACTTC; CDR3aa: CASSLAGGAETQYF
d_gene: .; j_gene: TRBJ1-1; abundance: many; len: 14; v_gene: TRBV28; CDR3nt: TGTGCCAGCAGTTTAATAAGGGAGAACACTGAAGCTTTCTTT; CDR3aa: CASSLIRENTEAFF